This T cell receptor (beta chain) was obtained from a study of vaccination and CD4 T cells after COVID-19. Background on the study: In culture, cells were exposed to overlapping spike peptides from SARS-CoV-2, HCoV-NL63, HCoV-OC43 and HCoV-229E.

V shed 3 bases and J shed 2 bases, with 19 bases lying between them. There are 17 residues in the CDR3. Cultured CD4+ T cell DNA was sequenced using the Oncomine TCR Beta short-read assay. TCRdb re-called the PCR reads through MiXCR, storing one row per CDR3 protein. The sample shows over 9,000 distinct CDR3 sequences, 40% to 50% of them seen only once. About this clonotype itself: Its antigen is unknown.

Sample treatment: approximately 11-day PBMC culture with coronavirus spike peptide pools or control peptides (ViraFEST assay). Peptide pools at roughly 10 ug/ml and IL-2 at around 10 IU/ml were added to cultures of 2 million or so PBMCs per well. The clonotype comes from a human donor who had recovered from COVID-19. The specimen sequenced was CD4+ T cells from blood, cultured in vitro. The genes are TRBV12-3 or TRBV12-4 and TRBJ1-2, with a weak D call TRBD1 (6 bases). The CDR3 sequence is CASSLGGAGEANYGYTF. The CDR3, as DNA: TGTGCCAGCAGTTTGGGGGGGGCGGGGGAGGCAAACTATGGCTACACCTTC.